This T cell receptor (beta chain) was profiled in a study of blood T cells in healthy people across ages. The wider study: Template switching caught about one barcoded beta molecule for each two T cells. Study results and limitations: Per million T cells, TCR beta diversity dropped about linearly as age rose. Bulk PBMC profiling left naive and antigen-experienced comparisons inconclusive.

Primers used in a second PCR of roughly 7 to 11 cycles were a sample-barcoded 5' primer and a J-beta primer mix. TCRdb re-called the 5' RACE reads through MiXCR, storing one row per CDR3 protein. Of approximately 770,000 distinct CDR3 sequences in the sample, roughly 50% were seen once. Isolation recovered at least 7 million PBMCs from every sample. Germline V gene sequence: CDR1 PRHDT, CDR2 FYEKMQ (reference sequence). CDR3 length: 13 residues. Trimming removed 7 bases at V and 5 bases at J, with 13 bases between. A note on this clonotype: Its target is unknown.

The TCR originated in a man between 25 and 39 years old in good health. The sample consisted of blood. This chain links TRBV13 with TRBJ2-3, with D tentatively TRBD2 (6 bases). CDR3 in amino acids: CASTSPGEDTQYF. In DNA, the CDR3 is TGTGCCAGCACTTCCCCGGGAGAAGATACGCAGTATTTT.